This entry lists 8 T cell receptor beta chains sequenced from one sample in a study of blood T cell repertoires in COVID-19. Profiled with immunoSEQ multiplex PCR; TCRdb holds only in-frame clones, not every one. The sample yields a few hundred thousand clones, 70% to 90% seen once. Input material: PBMCs or T cells enriched from blood (not recorded which). Source of these receptors: a woman aged 45-59 years who had recovered from COVID-19.

This chain uses TRBV27 with TRBJ2-1; D may be TRBD1 (5 bases). Germline lookup yields CDR1 MNHEY and CDR2 SMNVEV (reference sequence). V was shortened by 3 bases and J by 2 bases, with 11 bases between the two germline ends. There are 15 residues in the CDR3. CDR3 sequence reads: CASSLGRLTYNEQFF. CDR3 nucleotide sequence: TGTGCCAGCAGTTTGGGGCGGCTAACCTACAATGAGCAGTTCTTC.

V gene TRBV7-9 combines with J gene TRBJ2-2, with 12 bases matching TRBD2. The CDR3 is 17 residues long. Germline V gives CDR1 SEHNR, CDR2 FQNEAQ (reference sequence). The ends lost 6 bases at V and 7 bases at J; junction bases unmatched: 12. The CDR3 loop reads CASRNPWTSGTVGELFF. The CDR3 DNA reads TGTGCCAGCAGAAATCCCTGGACTAGCGGGACGGTCGGGGAGCTGTTTTTT. The full variable domain, completed using reference TRBV7-9 and TRBJ2-2, is DTGVSQNPRHKITKRGQNVTFRCDPISEHNRLYWYRQTLGQGPEFLTYFQNEAQLEKSRLLSDRFSAERPKGSFSTLEIQRTEQGDSAMYLCASRNPWTSGTVGELFFGEGSRLTVL.

CDR3 DNA sequence: TGTGCCAGCAGTTCGAGCCGGACAGGGGCCTACGAGCAGTACTTC. It translates to CASSSSRTGAYEQYF. This chain uses TRBV6-5 with TRBJ2-7; 9 positions agree with TRBD1. The CDR3 totals 15 residues. Germline CDR1 MNHEY, CDR2 SVGAGI. V gave up 4 bases and J gave up 2 bases; unmatched junction bases: 6.

The chain carries TRBV15 and TRBJ1-1, with no clear D. Germline assignment: CDR1 LNHNV and CDR2 YYDKDF (reference sequence). CDR3 size: 16 residues. Trimming took off 0 bases at V and 11 bases at J, with 22 bases between the two ends. CDR3 loop: CATSRDWRSGLLRAFF. The CDR3 bases are TGTGCCACCAGCAGAGATTGGCGTTCAGGACTCCTGAGGGCTTTCTTT.

The chain carries TRBV28 and TRBJ2-7; D gene unclear. Looked up from germline, CDR1 is MDHEN and CDR2 is SYDVKM. The CDR3 runs 12 residues. V dropped 3 bases and J dropped 6 bases, with 9 bases sitting between them. The CDR3 DNA reads as TGTGCCAGCAGTTTTGCGCGTGGCGAGCAGTACTTC. This translates into CASSFARGEQYF. Full variable domain (outside the CDR3, taken from reference TRBV28 and TRBJ2-7): DVKVTQSSRYLVKRTGEKVFLECVQDMDHENMFWYRQDPGLGLRLIYFSYDVKMKEKGDIPEGYSVSREKKERFSLILESASTNQTSMYLCASSFARGEQYFGPGTRLTVT.

The chain is built from TRBV4-1 and TRBJ1-1; 7 nucleotides line up with TRBD1. The CDR3 loop spans 13 amino acids. V was clipped by 1 base and J by 7 bases; unmatched bases: 3. Germline CDR1 and CDR2: MGHRA and YSYEKL. This CDR3 reads CASSQVYRGEAFF. The CDR3 coding sequence is TGCGCCAGCAGCCAAGTCTACAGGGGTGAAGCTTTCTTT.

The chain couples TRBV18 to TRBJ2-1; TRBD2 aligns across 10 bases. The CDR3 is 15 residues long. Germline V CDR1 and CDR2: KGHSH, LQKENI. J lost 4 bases, V lost 1 base, and 1 base had no gene match. This chain's CDR3 is CASSPLAGGYNEQFF. For the CDR3, the DNA is TGTGCCAGCTCACCACTAGCGGGGGGTTACAATGAGCAGTTCTTC.

The chain has TRBV28 and TRBJ2-7; TRBD1 matches at 8 bases. There are 15 residues in the CDR3. V was pared by 5 bases and J by 0 bases, with 6 bases of the junction left unmatched. Germline CDR1 reads MDHEN; CDR2 reads SYDVKM. The CDR3 DNA sequence: TGTGCCAGCAGTCGTACAGGGGGGATCTCCTACGAGCAGTACTTC. Amino acids: CASSRTGGISYEQYF.